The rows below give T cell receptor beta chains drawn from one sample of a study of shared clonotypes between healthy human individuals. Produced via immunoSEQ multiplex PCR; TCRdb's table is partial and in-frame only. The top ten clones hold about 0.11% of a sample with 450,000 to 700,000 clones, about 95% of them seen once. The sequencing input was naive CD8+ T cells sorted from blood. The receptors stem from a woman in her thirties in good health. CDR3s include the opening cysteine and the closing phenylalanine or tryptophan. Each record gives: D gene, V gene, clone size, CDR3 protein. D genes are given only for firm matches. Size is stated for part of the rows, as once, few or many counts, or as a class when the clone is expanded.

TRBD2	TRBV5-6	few	CASSFGGTYEQYF
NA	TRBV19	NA	CASSIILAGDEQFF
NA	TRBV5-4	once	CASSSRQSSYEQYF
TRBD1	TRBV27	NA	CASHPGGGGEQYF
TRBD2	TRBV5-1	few	CASSPGLADTDTQYF
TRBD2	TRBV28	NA	CASSLITSASYEQYF
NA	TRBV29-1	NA	CSVEAPDTQYF
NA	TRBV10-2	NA	CASGAGGTDTQYF
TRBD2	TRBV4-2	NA	CASSQDEAGAVTDTQYF
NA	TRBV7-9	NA	CASSLEGFGYGYTF
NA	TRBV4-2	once	CASSPSSESYNEQFF
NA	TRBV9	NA	CASSVGGTNEKLFF
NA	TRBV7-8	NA	CASSSLSSTDTQYF
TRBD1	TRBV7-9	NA	CASILGQGTYNEQFF